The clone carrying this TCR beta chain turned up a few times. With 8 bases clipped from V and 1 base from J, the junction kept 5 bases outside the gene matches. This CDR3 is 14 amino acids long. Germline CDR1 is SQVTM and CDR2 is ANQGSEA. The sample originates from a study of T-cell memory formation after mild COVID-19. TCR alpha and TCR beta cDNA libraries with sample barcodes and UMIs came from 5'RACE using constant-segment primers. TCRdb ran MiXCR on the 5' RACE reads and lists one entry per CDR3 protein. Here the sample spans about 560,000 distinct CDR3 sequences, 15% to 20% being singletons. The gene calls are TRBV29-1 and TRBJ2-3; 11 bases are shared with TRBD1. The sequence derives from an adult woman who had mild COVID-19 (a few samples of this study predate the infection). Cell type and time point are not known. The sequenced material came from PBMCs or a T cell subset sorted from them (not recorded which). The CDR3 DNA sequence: TGCAGCTGGACAGGGGGCGCGGGCACAGATACGCAGTATTTT. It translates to CSWTGGAGTDTQYF.